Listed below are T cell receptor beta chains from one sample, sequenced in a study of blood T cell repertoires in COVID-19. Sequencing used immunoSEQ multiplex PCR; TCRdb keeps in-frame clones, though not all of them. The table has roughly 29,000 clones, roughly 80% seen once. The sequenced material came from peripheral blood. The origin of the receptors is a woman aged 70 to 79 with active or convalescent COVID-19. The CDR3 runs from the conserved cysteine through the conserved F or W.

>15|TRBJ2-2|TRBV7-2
CASSGGARSTGELFF
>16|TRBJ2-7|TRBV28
CASSLLGGREIYEQYF
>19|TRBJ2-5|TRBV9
CASSVVGTSGGPTEETQYF
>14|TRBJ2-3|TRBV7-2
CASSFGAGSDTQYF
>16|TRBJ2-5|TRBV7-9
CASSFRAGPGLETQYF
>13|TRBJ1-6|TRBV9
CASSPAAGSPLHF
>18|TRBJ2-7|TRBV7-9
CASSLGWGRDRLSYEQYF
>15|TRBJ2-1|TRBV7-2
CASSSRDRGFNEQFF
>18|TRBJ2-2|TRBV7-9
CASSSPVRVGLNTGELFF
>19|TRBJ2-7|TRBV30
CAWTGPTTRRTSASYEQYF